This TCR beta chain comes out of a study of cytomegalovirus exposure and HLA in healthy donors. The CDR3 covers 15 residues. Germline values: CDR1 MNHEY, CDR2 SVGAGI. V was clipped by 7 bases and J by 4 bases, with 19 bases between them. This PCR relied on a set of 60 Vbeta primers and 13 Jbeta primers. TCRdb's copy holds only in-frame clones and misses some; the assay was immunoSEQ multiplex PCR. The profile shows approximately 140,000 clones, 81% of them singletons. The rearrangement uses TRBV6-5 and TRBJ1-2; D might be TRBD1 (5 bases). This receptor was obtained from a man aged 18 to 30 in good health and CMV-seronegative. The sample taken for sequencing was PBMCs. CDR3 amino acids: CASTADGGRRYGYTF. The CDR3 DNA sequence: TGTGCCAGCACCGCTGACGGGGGACGCCGCTATGGCTACACCTTC.